This T cell receptor beta chain was identified during a study of cytomegalovirus exposure and HLA in healthy donors. Produced via immunoSEQ multiplex PCR; TCRdb's table is partial and in-frame only. The sample carries hundreds of thousands of clones, just over 85% recorded once. The length of the CDR3 is 15 residues. Germline assignment: CDR1 MDHEN and CDR2 SYDVKM. After removal of 7 bases from V and 0 bases from J, the junction contained 5 bases not matched to a gene. As for this clone: Its specificity is not known.

Whole-study results and caveats: Cytomegalovirus association was assigned to approximately 180 TCR beta chains.

The material sequenced was PBMCs. The receptor was derived from a woman between 18 and 29 years old in good health and CMV-seronegative. The chain has TRBV28 and TRBJ2-7; TRBD2 aligns across 11 bases. In nucleotides, the CDR3 is TGTGCCAGCACCCATGGGACTAGCGGCTCCTACGAGCAGTACTTC. It specifies CASTHGTSGSYEQYF.